The 13 T cell receptor beta chains in this list originate from one sample, sequenced in a study of CD8+CD57+ T cells in acquired aplastic anemia. The template used for profiling TCR beta VDJ and CDR3 was genomic DNA. TCRdb fed the reads into MiXCR, producing one record per CDR3 protein. The repertoire consists of more than 150,000 distinct CDR3 sequences, with around 65% occurring once and the leading ten covering about 43%. The source material was sorted CD4+, CD8+, or CD8+CD57+ T cells (not recorded which) from PBMCs. The source is a human donor with severe aplastic anemia or a healthy control (not recorded which).

The CDR3 nucleotides read TGTGCCACCAGCAACTACAATGAGCAGTTCTTC. This gives the protein CATSNYNEQFF. The genes are TRBV15 and TRBJ2-1; D unclear. This CDR3 has 11 residues. CDR1 LNHNV and CDR2 YYDKDF come from the germline V gene (reference sequence). Deletions cut 4 bases from V and 3 bases from J, with 1 base between.

The chain joins TRBV24-1 to TRBJ2-3, with D perhaps given as TRBD1 or TRBD2 (7 bases each). The CDR3 is made up of 18 amino acids. Per germline, CDR1 KGHDR and CDR2 SFDVKD. The ends were cut back, 0 bases at V and 2 bases at J, with 17 bases in the middle. CDR3 loop: CATSDLPQGGGFTDTQYF. The CDR3 DNA sequence: TGTGCCACCAGTGATTTGCCCCAGGGGGGGGGATTCACAGATACGCAGTATTTT.

The table lists this clonotype with many counts. The chain is built from TRBV19 and TRBJ2-7; D not resolved. The CDR3 totals 14 residues. The V gene's germline CDR1 is LNHDA and CDR2 SQIVND (reference sequence). The germline V and J ends were trimmed by 3 bases and 2 bases, with 11 bases remaining between them. CDR3 bases: TGTGCCAGTAGTATTGCTCTAGTACCCTACGAGCAGTACTTC. Protein: CASSIALVPYEQYF.

This clonotype has more than one count but fewer than ten. This chain uses TRBV7-9 with TRBJ2-2; the D gene is possibly TRBD1 (5 bases). V lost 0 bases and J lost 6, with 11 bases in between. This CDR3 has 15 residues. Germline CDR1 and CDR2: SEHNR and FQNEAQ (reference sequence). The CDR3 spells CASSLAGQKAGELFF. The CDR3 bases are TGTGCCAGCAGCTTAGCGGGGCAGAAGGCCGGGGAGCTGTTTTTT. The complete variable domain, with remaining parts taken from reference TRBV7-9 and TRBJ2-2, reads DTGVSQNPRHKITKRGQNVTFRCDPISEHNRLYWYRQTLGQGPEFLTYFQNEAQLEKSRLLSDRFSAERPKGSFSTLEIQRTEQGDSAMYLCASSLAGQKAGELFFGEGSRLTVL.

This chain uses TRBV10-3 with TRBJ2-1; 7 nucleotides agree with TRBD1. V lost 8 bases to trimming and J lost 10 bases; unmatched junction nucleotides: 2. Germline V gives CDR1 ENHRY, CDR2 SYGVKD. This CDR3 has 10 amino acids. The DNA of the CDR3 is TGTGCCATCCGGACAGGAGAGCAGTTCTTC. This translates into CAIRTGEQFF.

The chain couples TRBV10-3 to TRBJ2-2; 9 nucleotides align to TRBD2. The CDR3 is 16 residues long. Germline V gene lookup returns CDR1 ENHRY and CDR2 SYGVKD. Trimming at V came to 7 bases and at J to 0 bases, leaving 6 bases not matched to a gene. The CDR3 DNA reads TGTGCCATCAACCCCCAGCGGGGGGCGAACACCGGGGAGCTGTTTTTT. This codes for CAINPQRGANTGELFF.

The rearrangement joins TRBV7-8 to TRBJ2-3; no clear D gene. V lost 6 bases and J lost 1, with 11 bases in between. This CDR3 is built from 14 residues. Germline values: CDR1 SGHVS, CDR2 FQNEAQ. CDR3: CASSEGYRTDTQYF. The CDR3 region has the DNA TGTGCCAGCAGTGAAGGGTACCGCACAGATACGCAGTATTTT.

Of note for this clonotype: A read error may produce the germline difference seen at one junction end. The chain links TRBV10-2 to TRBJ2-1, with TRBD2 matching over 7 bases. CDR3 length equals 15 residues. Germline V CDR1 and CDR2: WSHSY, SAAADI. Here the CDR3 DNA reads TGTGCCAGCACCCTTCTGGGACTACCTAACAATGAGCAGTTCTTC. Protein: CASTLLGLPNNEQFF.

Points on this clonotype: An end of the junction does not agree with germline; a read error may underlie this. In nucleotides, the CDR3 is TGTGCCACCAGCATGGACAGGTGGAACACCGGGGAGCTGTCTTGG. Protein product: CATSMDRWNTGELSW. V gene TRBV24-1 combines with J gene TRBJ2-2; 7 bases match TRBD1. The CDR3 is made up of 15 amino acids. The germline gives CDR1 KGHDR, CDR2 SFDVKD.

V usage is TRBV6-1 and J usage is TRBJ2-7, with unresolved D. This CDR3 has 19 residues. CDR1 MNHNS and CDR2 SASEGT come from the germline V gene. Trimming shortened V by 5 bases and J by 4 bases, and 30 bases separated the two germline ends. CDR3 residues: CASSYSSSGFDPLLYEQYF. The CDR3, as DNA: TGTGCCAGCAGTTACTCGAGTTCGGGCTTCGACCCGTTACTTTACGAGCAGTACTTC.

This chain uses TRBV2 with TRBJ2-3; TRBD2 matches 10 bases. The CDR3 contains 14 residues. CDR1 is SNHLY, CDR2 FYNNEI, per germline. The J segment lost 5 bases and the V segment lost 7 bases, leaving 6 bases of the junction unmatched. The CDR3 here is CASNLAGVGDTQYF. The CDR3 nucleotides read TGTGCCAGCAATCTAGCGGGAGTGGGAGATACGCAGTATTTT.

In regard to this clonotype: One base away lies a much larger clone, so this may be a sequencing read error. The J gene is TRBJ1-4, the V gene TRBV20-1; the D gene is possibly TRBD1 (5 bases). CDR1 is DFQATT and CDR2 is SNEGSKA in the germline V gene (reference sequence). This CDR3 region has 14 residues. Trimming pared 0 bases from V and 8 bases from J, leaving 13 bases between. The CDR3 region is CSAREGRMWEKLFF. In nucleotides, the CDR3 is TGCAGTGCTAGAGAGGGACGGATGTGGGAAAAACTGTTTTTT.

This clonotype came up many times. The V call is TRBV7-3, the J call TRBJ1-1, with TRBD1 matching 7 bases. The germline CDR1 and CDR2 sequences are SGHTA and FQGTGA. J lost 8 bases, V lost 5 bases, and 11 bases had no gene match. The CDR3 is 14 residues long. The chain's CDR3 is CASSPDGGTVEAFF. For the CDR3, the DNA is TGTGCCAGCAGCCCTGACGGCGGGACAGTAGAAGCTTTCTTT.